What follows is one TCR beta chain and its context. A much bigger clone sits one base away, suggesting this may be a read error. Using RNA template, CDR3s of TCR alpha and beta were amplified with iRepertoire arm-PCR. TCRdb recomputed calls from the multiplex PCR reads with MiXCR, one row per CDR3 protein. Here the sample spans more than 300,000 distinct CDR3 sequences, less than 50% being singletons. These data originate in a study of glioma-infiltrating T cells. CDR1 MNHEY and CDR2 SVGEGT come from the germline V gene. V lost 9 bases, J lost 1 base, and 19 bases lay in between. The CDR3 spans 15 residues.

This sequence was found in a human donor with low-grade glioma or glioblastoma, undergoing nonglioma brain surgery, or in good health (not recorded which). The rearrangement joins TRBV6-2 or TRBV6-3 to TRBJ2-7; D perhaps matches TRBD2 (5 bases). Sequenced input: glioma tissue, nonneoplastic brain tissue, or PBMCs (not recorded which). CDR3 nucleotide sequence: TGTGCCAGAAGCCAGCCCGGGGAAAGGTCCTACGAGCAGTACTTC. Protein sequence: CARSQPGERSYEQYF.